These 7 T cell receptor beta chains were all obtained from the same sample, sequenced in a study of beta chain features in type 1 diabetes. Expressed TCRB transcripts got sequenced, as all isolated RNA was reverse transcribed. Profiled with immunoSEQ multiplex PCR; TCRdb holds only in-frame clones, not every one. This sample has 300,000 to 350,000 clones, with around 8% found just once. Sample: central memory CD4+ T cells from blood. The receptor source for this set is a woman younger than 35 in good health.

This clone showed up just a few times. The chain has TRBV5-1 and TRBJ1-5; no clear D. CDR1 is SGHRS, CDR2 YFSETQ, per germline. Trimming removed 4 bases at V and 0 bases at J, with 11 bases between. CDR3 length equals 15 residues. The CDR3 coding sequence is TGCGCCAGCAGCCCCTTACCCAATAGCAATCAGCCCCAGCATTTT. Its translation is CASSPLPNSNQPQHF.

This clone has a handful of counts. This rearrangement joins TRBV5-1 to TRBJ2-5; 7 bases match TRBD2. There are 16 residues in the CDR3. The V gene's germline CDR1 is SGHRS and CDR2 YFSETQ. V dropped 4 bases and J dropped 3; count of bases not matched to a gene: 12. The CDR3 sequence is CASSEGVSGVKETQYF. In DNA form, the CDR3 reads TGCGCCAGCAGCGAAGGTGTAAGCGGGGTGAAAGAGACCCAGTACTTC.

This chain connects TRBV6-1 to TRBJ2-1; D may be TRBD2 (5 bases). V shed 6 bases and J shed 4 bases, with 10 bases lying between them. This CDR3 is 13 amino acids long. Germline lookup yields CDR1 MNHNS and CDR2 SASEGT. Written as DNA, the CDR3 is TGTGCCAGCAGGACTAACGAATACAATGAGCAGTTCTTC. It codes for CASRTNEYNEQFF.

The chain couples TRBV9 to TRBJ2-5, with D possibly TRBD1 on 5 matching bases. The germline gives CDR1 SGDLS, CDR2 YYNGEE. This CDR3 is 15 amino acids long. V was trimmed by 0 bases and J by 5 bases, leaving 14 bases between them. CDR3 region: CASSVGPGFGETQYF. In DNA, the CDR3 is TGTGCCAGCAGCGTAGGTCCAGGGTTCGGGGAGACCCAGTACTTC. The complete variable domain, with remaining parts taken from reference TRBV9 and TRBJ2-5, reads DSGVTQTPKHLITATGQRVTLRCSPRSGDLSVYWYQQSLDQGLQFLIQYYNGEERAKGNILERFSAQQFPDLHSELNLSSLELGDSALYFCASSVGPGFGETQYFGPGTRLLVL.

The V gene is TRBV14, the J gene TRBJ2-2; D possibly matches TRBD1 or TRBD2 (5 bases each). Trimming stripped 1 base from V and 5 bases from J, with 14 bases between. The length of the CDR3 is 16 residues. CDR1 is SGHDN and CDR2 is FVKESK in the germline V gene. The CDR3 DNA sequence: TGTGCCAGCAGCCAAGTAGGGGCCCGGGGAACCGGGGAGCTGTTTTTT. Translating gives CASSQVGARGTGELFF.

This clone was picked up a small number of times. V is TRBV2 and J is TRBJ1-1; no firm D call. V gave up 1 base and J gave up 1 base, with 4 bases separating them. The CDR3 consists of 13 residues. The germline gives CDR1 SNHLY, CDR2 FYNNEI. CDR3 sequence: CASSEDRNTEAFF. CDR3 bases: TGTGCCAGCAGTGAAGACAGGAACACTGAAGCTTTCTTT.

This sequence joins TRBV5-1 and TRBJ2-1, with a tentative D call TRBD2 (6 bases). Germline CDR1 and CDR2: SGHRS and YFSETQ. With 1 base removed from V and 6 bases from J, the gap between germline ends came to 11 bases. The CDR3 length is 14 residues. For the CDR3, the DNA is TGCGCCAGCAGCTTGTCGGGAGCGCTCAATGAGCAGTTCTTC. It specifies CASSLSGALNEQFF.